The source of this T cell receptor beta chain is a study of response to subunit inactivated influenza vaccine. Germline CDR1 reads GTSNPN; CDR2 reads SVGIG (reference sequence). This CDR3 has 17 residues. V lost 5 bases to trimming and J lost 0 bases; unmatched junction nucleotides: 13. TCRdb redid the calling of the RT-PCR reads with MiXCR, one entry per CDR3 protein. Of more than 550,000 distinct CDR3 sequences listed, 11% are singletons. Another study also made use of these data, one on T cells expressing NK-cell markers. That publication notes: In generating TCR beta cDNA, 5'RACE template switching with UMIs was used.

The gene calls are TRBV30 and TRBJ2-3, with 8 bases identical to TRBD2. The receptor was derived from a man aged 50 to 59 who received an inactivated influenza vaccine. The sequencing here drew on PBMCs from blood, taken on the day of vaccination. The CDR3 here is CAWVLSGTLPSTDTQYF. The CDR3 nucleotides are TGTGCCTGGGTCCTTAGCGGGACATTGCCTAGCACAGATACGCAGTATTTT.